This record looks at one T cell receptor beta chain sequence and its context. Its antigen is undetermined. The CDR3 loop spans 15 amino acids. Germline V gives CDR1 DFQATT, CDR2 SNEGSKA (reference sequence). Germline trimming cut 5 bases from V and 5 bases from J; bases unmatched to any gene: 11. The source of the sample is a study of blood T cells in healthy people across ages. With a J-beta primer mix and a sample-barcoded 5' primer, a second PCR ran about 7 to 12 cycles. MiXCR, applied by TCRdb to the 5' RACE reads, yields one record per CDR3 protein. This sample carries about 680,000 distinct CDR3 sequences, roughly 50% of them seen once, and the ten largest clones take around a third. Study observations and caveats: Lack of knowledge of donor CMV status possibly confounded expanded clonotype changes. Roughly linearly, TCR beta diversity per million T cells fell as age increased.

This TCR was sampled from an older woman in good health. This chain joins TRBV20-1 and TRBJ2-3, with 9 nucleotides matching TRBD2. Sequencing was performed on blood. The CDR3 loop reads CSAPGGAGGVDTQYF. In DNA form, the CDR3 reads TGCAGTGCTCCCGGGGGAGCGGGAGGCGTAGATACGCAGTATTTT.